This TCR beta chain was sequenced during a study of T cell responses to AZD1222 COVID-19 vaccine. Study results and caveats: Baseline serostatus was positive in only a handful of AZD1222 recipients. Dominant CD4 TCR responses targeted spike regions 160-218 and 743-854.

Libraries were prepared by immunoSEQ multiplex PCR; TCRdb keeps only in-frame clonotypes and omits some of them. The sample consists of over 110,000 clones, just under 95% of them appearing once. The CDR3 runs to 18 residues. In germline, CDR1 is MNHEY, CDR2 SMNVEV (reference sequence). V lost 3 bases and J lost 3, with 23 bases in between. As concerns this clone: What it binds is not known.

Sample: peripheral blood, taken after recovery from COVID-19. The sequence was collected from an adult who had recovered from COVID-19. The genes are TRBV27 and TRBJ1-1; D perhaps matches TRBD1 (5 bases). CDR3: CASSFGPILPSRDTEAFF. The CDR3 DNA reads as TGTGCCAGCAGTTTCGGACCCATCCTCCCAAGCAGGGACACTGAAGCTTTCTTT.